A single sample is the source of the 7 T cell receptor beta chains below, sequenced in a study of T cells in women clearing cervical HPV infection. TCRdb keeps only in-frame clones here, not all; method: immunoSEQ multiplex PCR. The listing contains 25,000 to 35,000 clones. Sequenced: blood buffy coat. These TCRs come from a woman aged 18 to 69 with a cervical HPV16 infection that either progressed to CIN3+ or cleared (not recorded which).

Turning to this clone: The read terminates 3 residues before the CDR3 end, so the remaining end is supplied by the germline J gene. The gene calls are TRBV7-3 and TRBJ2-1; maybe TRBD1 (5 bases). The germline V gene encodes CDR1 SGHTA and CDR2 FQGTGA. Trimming removed 0 bases from V and 6 bases from J, with 12 bases in between. The CDR3 has 15 amino acids. The CDR3: CASSLTQGSSNEQFF. CDR3 DNA, as far as it was read: TGTGCCAGCAGCTTAACTCAGGGCAGTTCCAATGAG.

About this clone itself: The read falls 3 residues short of the CDR3 end, and the missing part is taken from the germline J gene. V and J are TRBV6-1 and TRBJ2-7; D possibly corresponds to TRBD1 (7 bases). CDR1 is MNHNS and CDR2 is SASEGT in the germline V gene. V lost 3 bases and J 5 bases, leaving 20 bases between the germline ends. The CDR3 has 16 amino acids. This chain's CDR3 is CASSERRDSPLDEQYF. Incomplete CDR3 DNA: TGTGCCAGCAGTGAGAGGAGGGACAGCCCACTGGACGAG.

With regard to this clone: The CDR3 is cut off 3 residues early in the read; its end comes from the germline J gene. The chain carries TRBV30 and TRBJ2-7; 8 bases map to TRBD2. Germline V gene data show CDR1 as GTSNPN and CDR2 as SVGIG (reference sequence). CDR3 length: 14 residues. V trimming: 1 base; J trimming: 0 bases; junction bases outside the gene matches: 2. This CDR3 is CAWSGSGSSYEQYF. Partial CDR3 DNA: TGTGCCTGGAGTGGCAGCGGGAGCTCCTACGAG.

As to this clone: The read comes to an end 3 residues before the CDR3 does, leaving the germline J gene to fill in the end. The chain is built from TRBV11-2 and TRBJ2-7, with TRBD2 identical over 7 bases. There are 14 residues in the CDR3. J lost 3 bases, V lost 1 base, and 3 bases had no gene match. Germline assignment: CDR1 SGHAT and CDR2 FQNNGV. CDR3 sequence: CASSLGGLFYEQYF. CDR3 DNA (partial): TGTGCCAGCAGCTTAGGGGGACTATTCTACGAG.

A remark on this clone: The read halts 3 residues ahead of the CDR3 end, with the missing end drawn from the germline J gene. The chain employs TRBV19 and TRBJ2-1; 10 nucleotides align to TRBD1. CDR1 and CDR2 from the germline V gene are LNHDA and SQIVND (reference sequence). With 1 base clipped from V and 5 bases from J, the junction kept 2 bases outside the gene matches. The CDR3 is 15 residues long. CDR3 DNA, as far as it was read: TGTGCCAGTAGTATAGGACAGGGGGCCGACAATGAG. This encodes CASSIGQGADNE. The entire CDR3 is CASSIGQGADNEQFF.

As for this clone: The junction departs from germline at one end; a sequencing error may be responsible. The CDR3 end is not reached by the read, which stops 3 residues before it; the germline J gene fills it in. The V gene is TRBV6-2 or TRBV6-3, the J gene TRBJ2-2; the match to TRBD2 covers 12 bases. CDR3 size: 15 residues. Per the germline V gene, CDR1 is MNHEY and CDR2 is SVGEGT. The CDR3 DNA, read in part, is TGTGCCAGCAGTCTAGCGGGGGGGAGCACCAGGGAG. It translates to CASSLAGGSTRE. The complete CDR3 reads CASSLAGGSTRELFF.

As to this clone: Read coverage stops 3 residues before the CDR3 terminus; the germline J gene supplies the remainder. V gene TRBV5-1 combines with J gene TRBJ1-5; D is unresolved. Per germline, CDR1 SGHRS and CDR2 YFSETQ. Trimming stripped 4 bases from V and 6 bases from J, with 11 bases between. CDR3 size: 13 residues. This CDR3 reads CASSVGSGQPQHF. CDR3 DNA, as far as it was read: TGCGCCAGCAGCGTTGGGAGCGGTCAGCCC.